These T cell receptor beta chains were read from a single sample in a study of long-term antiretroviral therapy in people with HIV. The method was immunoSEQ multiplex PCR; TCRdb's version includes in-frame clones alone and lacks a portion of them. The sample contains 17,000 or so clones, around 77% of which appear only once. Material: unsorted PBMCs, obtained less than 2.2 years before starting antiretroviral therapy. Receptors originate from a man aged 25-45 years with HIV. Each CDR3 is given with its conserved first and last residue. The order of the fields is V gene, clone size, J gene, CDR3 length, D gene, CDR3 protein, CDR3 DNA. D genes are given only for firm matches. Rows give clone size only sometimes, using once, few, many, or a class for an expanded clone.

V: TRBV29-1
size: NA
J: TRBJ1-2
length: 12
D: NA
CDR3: CSVEGEVRGYTF
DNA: TGCAGCGTTGAGGGTGAGGTTCGTGGCTACACCTTC

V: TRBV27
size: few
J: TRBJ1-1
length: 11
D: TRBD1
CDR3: CASSGGQGAFF
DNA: TGTGCCAGCAGTGGGGGACAGGGAGCTTTCTTT

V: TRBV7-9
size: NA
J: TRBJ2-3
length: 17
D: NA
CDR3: CASSALVGGNRPDTQYF
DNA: TGTGCCAGCAGCGCGCTGGTGGGCGGGAATAGGCCAGATACGCAGTATTTT

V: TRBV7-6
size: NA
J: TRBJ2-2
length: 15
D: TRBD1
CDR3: CASSPRTGNTGELFF
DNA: TGTGCCAGCAGCCCCCGGACAGGGAATACCGGGGAGCTGTTTTTT

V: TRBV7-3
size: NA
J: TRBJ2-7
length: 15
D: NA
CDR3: CASSLDHSTSYEQYF
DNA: TGTGCCAGCAGCTTAGATCACAGTACGTCCTACGAGCAGTACTTC

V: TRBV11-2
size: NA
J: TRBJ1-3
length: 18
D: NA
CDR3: CASSPTHRGVGSGNTIYF
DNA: TGTGCCAGCAGCCCCACCCACCGGGGGGTAGGCTCTGGAAACACCATATATTTT

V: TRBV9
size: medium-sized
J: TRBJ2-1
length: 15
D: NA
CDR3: CASSPQGNGHNEQFF
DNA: TGTGCCAGCAGCCCCCAGGGGAACGGTCACAATGAGCAGTTCTTC

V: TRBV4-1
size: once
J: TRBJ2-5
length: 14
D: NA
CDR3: CASSQDDGGTAEDF
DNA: TGCGCCAGCAGCCAAGATGACGGCGGAACGGCCGAGGACTTC

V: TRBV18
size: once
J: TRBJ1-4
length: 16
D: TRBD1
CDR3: CASSPNLQGLNEKLFF
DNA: TGTGCCAGCTCACCAAATCTACAGGGGCTTAATGAAAAACTGTTTTTT

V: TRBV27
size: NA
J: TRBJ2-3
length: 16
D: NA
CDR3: CASSLYLQASTDTQYF
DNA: TGTGCCAGCAGTTTATATTTACAGGCGAGCACAGATACGCAGTATTTT